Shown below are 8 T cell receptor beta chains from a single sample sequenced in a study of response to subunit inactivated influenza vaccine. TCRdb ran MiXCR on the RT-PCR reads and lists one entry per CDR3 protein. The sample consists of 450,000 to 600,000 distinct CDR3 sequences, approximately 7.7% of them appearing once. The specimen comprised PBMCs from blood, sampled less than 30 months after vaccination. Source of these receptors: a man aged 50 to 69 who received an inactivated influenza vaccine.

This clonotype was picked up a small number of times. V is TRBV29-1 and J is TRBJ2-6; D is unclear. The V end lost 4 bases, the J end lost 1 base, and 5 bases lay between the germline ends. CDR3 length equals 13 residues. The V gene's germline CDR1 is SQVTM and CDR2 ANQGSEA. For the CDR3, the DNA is TGCAGCGTTGTATCTTCTGGGGCCAACGTCCTGACTTTC. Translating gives CSVVSSGANVLTF.

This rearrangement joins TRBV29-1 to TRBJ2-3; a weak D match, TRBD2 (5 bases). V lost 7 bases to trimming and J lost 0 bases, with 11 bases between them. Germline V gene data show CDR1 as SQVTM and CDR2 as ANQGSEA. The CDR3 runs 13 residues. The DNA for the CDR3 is TGCAGCGCTTTTCGGGGTAGCACAGATACGCAGTATTTT. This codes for CSAFRGSTDTQYF.

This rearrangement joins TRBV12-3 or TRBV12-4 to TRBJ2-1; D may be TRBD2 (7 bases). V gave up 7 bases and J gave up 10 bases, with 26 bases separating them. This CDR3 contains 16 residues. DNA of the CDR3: TGTGCCAGCACATTACTCGGGGGGCCTTACTTGGTAGAGCAGTTCTTC. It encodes CASTLLGGPYLVEQFF.

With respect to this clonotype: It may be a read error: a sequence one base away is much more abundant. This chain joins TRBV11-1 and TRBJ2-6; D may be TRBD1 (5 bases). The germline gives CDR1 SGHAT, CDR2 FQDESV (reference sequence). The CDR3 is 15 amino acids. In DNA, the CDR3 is TGTGCCAGCAGCTACAGGAACTCTGGGGCCAACGTCCTGTCTTTC. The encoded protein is CASSYRNSGANVLSF.

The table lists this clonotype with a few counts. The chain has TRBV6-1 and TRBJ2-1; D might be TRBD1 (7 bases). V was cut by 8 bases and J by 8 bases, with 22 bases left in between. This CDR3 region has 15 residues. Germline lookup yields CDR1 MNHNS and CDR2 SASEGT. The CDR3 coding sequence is TGTGCCAGCTCGGATAGCGTGCGGGACAGCTATGAGCAGTTCTTC. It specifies CASSDSVRDSYEQFF.

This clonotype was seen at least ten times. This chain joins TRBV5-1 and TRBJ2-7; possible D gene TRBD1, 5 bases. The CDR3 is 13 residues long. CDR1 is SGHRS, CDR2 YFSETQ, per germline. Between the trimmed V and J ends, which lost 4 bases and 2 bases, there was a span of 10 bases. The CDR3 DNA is TGCGCCAGCAGCCTGACAGCGACCTACGAGCAGTACTTC. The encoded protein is CASSLTATYEQYF.

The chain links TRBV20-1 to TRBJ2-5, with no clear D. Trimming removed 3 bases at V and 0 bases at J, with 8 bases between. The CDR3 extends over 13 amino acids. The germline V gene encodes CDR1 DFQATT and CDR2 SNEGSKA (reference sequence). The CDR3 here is CSASQPNQETQYF. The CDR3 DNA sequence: TGCAGTGCTAGTCAGCCGAACCAAGAGACCCAGTACTTC.

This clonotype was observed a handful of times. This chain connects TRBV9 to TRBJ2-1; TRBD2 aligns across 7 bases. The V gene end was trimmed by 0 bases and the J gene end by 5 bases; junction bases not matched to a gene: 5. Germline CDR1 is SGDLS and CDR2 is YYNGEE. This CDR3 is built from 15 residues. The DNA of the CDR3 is TGTGCCAGCAGCGTAGAAAGTCTAGCGGACAATGAGCAGTTCTTC. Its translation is CASSVESLADNEQFF.